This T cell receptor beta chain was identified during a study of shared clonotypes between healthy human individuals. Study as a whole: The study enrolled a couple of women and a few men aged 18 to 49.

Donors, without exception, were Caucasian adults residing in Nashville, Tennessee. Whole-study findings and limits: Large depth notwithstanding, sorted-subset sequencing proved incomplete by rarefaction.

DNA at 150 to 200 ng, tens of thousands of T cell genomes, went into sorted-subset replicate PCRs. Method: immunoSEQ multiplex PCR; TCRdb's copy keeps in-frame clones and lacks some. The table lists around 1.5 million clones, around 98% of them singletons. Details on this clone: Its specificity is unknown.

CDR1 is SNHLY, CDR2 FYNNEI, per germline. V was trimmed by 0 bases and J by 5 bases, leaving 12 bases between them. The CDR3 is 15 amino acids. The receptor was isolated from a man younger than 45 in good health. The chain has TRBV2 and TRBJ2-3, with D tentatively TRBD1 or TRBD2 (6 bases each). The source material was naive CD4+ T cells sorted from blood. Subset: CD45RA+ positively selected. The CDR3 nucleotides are TGTGCCAGCAGTGAAGCGCTGGGGGGCGGAGATACGCAGTATTTT. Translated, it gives CASSEALGGGDTQYF.